The 25 T cell receptor beta chains below all came from one sample that was sequenced in a study of early T cells in non-severe SARS-CoV-2 infection. A single record per CDR3 protein comes from TCRdb applying MiXCR to the 5' RACE reads. The table shows about 61,000 distinct CDR3 sequences, with 10% to 12% occurring only once. The sample comprised whole blood. These receptors originate from an adult who was a healthcare worker with PCR-confirmed SARS-CoV-2 infection or an uninfected control (not recorded which).

V and J are TRBV3-1 and TRBJ1-2; D is unresolved. The CDR3 length is 14 residues. Germline V gene lookup returns CDR1 LGHDT and CDR2 YNNKEL (reference sequence). Trimming took off 1 base at V and 8 bases at J, with 14 bases between the two ends. This chain's CDR3 is CASSQGWGAGGYTF. CDR3 sequence (DNA): TGTGCCAGCAGCCAAGGATGGGGAGCGGGCGGCTACACCTTC.

The J gene is TRBJ2-3, the V gene TRBV11-3; D is perhaps TRBD2 (5 bases). This CDR3 spans 13 amino acids. Germline-derived CDR1 and CDR2 are SGHNT and YENEEA. Deletions cut 3 bases from V and 6 bases from J, with 10 bases between. This CDR3 is CASSFRGGDTQYF. Written as DNA, the CDR3 is TGTGCCAGCAGCTTCCGTGGCGGGGATACGCAGTATTTT.

This chain joins TRBV7-2 and TRBJ2-1, with TRBD2 matching 8 bases. V lost 7 bases, J lost 9 bases, and 17 bases stayed unmatched. The CDR3 contains 16 residues. Germline lookup yields CDR1 SGHTA and CDR2 FQGNSA. The CDR3 DNA sequence: TGTGCCAGCACCCTACCGGGGAGGGGGACTAGACGTGAGCAGTTCTTC. Translating gives CASTLPGRGTRREQFF.

The chain is built from TRBV29-1 and TRBJ1-1, with TRBD1 as a possible D gene (5 bases). V lost 6 bases, J lost 11 bases, and 31 bases lay in between. This CDR3 is built from 16 residues. Looked up from germline, CDR1 is SQVTM and CDR2 is ANQGSEA. CDR3 nucleotide sequence: TGCAGCGTCGAACGGGCCCAGGGAAGAACGCGCTTCGAGGCTTTCTTT. Its translation is CSVERAQGRTRFEAFF.

The gene calls are TRBV7-6 and TRBJ2-3; TRBD2 agrees at 13 bases. Germline V CDR1 and CDR2: SGHVS, FNYEAQ. CDR3 length: 15 residues. Losses at the gene ends were 3 bases for V and 4 bases for J; bases not matched to a gene: 1. CDR3 in amino acids: CASSFGTSGADTQYF. CDR3 nucleotides: TGTGCCAGCAGCTTCGGGACTAGCGGGGCAGATACGCAGTATTTT.

This clonotype was seen a few times. The V call is TRBV6-2 or TRBV6-3, the J call TRBJ2-5; 12 positions match TRBD2. Germline V gene sequence: CDR1 MNHEY, CDR2 SVGEGT. The V and J ends lost 6 bases and 5 bases, in that order; junction bases with no gene match: 10. The CDR3 totals 16 residues. This chain's CDR3 is CASRKGLAGPSETQYF. The DNA of the CDR3 is TGTGCCAGCAGGAAAGGACTAGCGGGGCCTTCGGAGACCCAGTACTTC.

The chain links TRBV11-2 to TRBJ2-1; TRBD2 aligns across 9 bases. This CDR3 is 17 amino acids long. J was trimmed by 0 bases and V by 2 bases; bases with no gene match: 5. The germline V gene encodes CDR1 SGHAT and CDR2 FQNNGV. Written as DNA, the CDR3 is TGTGCCAGCAGCTTATTAAGCGGGGGGAGCTCCTACAATGAGCAGTTCTTC. This translates into CASSLLSGGSSYNEQFF.

This clonotype was found once. CDR3 nucleotide sequence: TGTGCCATCAGTGGTGTTGAGAGGTCCGGGGAGCTGTTTTTT. This encodes CAISGVERSGELFF. The rearrangement uses TRBV10-3 and TRBJ2-2; D gene unclear. Trimming cost V 4 bases and J 6 bases, with 12 bases left between them. Germline CDR1 is ENHRY and CDR2 is SYGVKD. The CDR3 is made up of 14 amino acids.

This clonotype was seen many times. CDR3: CSAIGGAITDTQYF. CDR3 sequence (DNA): TGCAGTGCCATCGGGGGTGCTATCACAGATACGCAGTATTTT. V is TRBV20-1 and J is TRBJ2-3; the D gene is possibly TRBD2 (6 bases). V lost 6 bases to trimming and J lost 2 bases, with 15 bases between them. This CDR3 comprises 14 residues. CDR1 and CDR2 (germline): DFQATT, SNEGSKA (reference sequence).

The V and J genes are TRBV7-9 and TRBJ2-2; D not certain. This CDR3 spans 15 amino acids. Trimming cost V 5 bases and J 3 bases, with 13 bases left between them. Germline V gene data show CDR1 as SEHNR and CDR2 as FQNEAQ (reference sequence). CDR3 nucleotide sequence: TGTGCCAGCAGCCCCAGGCCCCTGGACACCGGGGAGCTGTTTTTT. Amino acids: CASSPRPLDTGELFF.

This clonotype occurred many times. The chain employs TRBV5-8 and TRBJ1-1; 7 positions match TRBD1. V gave up 1 base and J gave up 4 bases; unmatched junction bases: 4. CDR3 size: 14 residues. Germline assignment: CDR1 SGHTS and CDR2 YDEGEE. The CDR3 DNA reads as TGTGCCAGCAGCTTGCAGGGGGATGGCACTGAAGCTTTCTTT. Its translation is CASSLQGDGTEAFF.

As concerns this clonotype: A much larger clone lies a single base off, so this may be a read error. DNA for the CDR3: TGCGTCAGCAGGCAGTCGGGACTGGCATTGGATACGCAGTATTTT. Its translation is CVSRQSGLALDTQYF. This chain links TRBV5-1 with TRBJ2-3, with D maybe TRBD2 (6 bases). Germline V lookup: CDR1 SGHRS, CDR2 YFSETQ. This CDR3 is 15 amino acids long.

Ten or more counts support this clonotype. The J gene is TRBJ2-1, the V gene TRBV6-2 or TRBV6-3, with 7 bases that match TRBD2. V shed 0 bases, J shed 6 bases, and the junction held 11 bases outside the gene matches. The CDR3 runs to 17 residues. Germline values: CDR1 MNHEY, CDR2 SVGEGT. The CDR3 region has the DNA TGTGCCAGCAGTTACTCCCCATGGGCGGGGGAAGGCAATGAGCAGTTCTTC. This gives the protein CASSYSPWAGEGNEQFF.

The V and J genes are TRBV5-1 and TRBJ2-3; the match to TRBD2 covers 16 bases. CDR3 size: 16 residues. The germline V gene encodes CDR1 SGHRS and CDR2 YFSETQ. The V and J ends lost 1 base and 10 bases, in that order; junction bases with no gene match: 6. CDR3 DNA: TGCGCCAGCAGCTTGCAGGGGACTAGCGGGGGGGCCGCGCAGTATTTT. It translates to CASSLQGTSGGAAQYF.

This clonotype has only a few counts. The genes are TRBV18 and TRBJ1-2; D is uncertain. Germline assignment: CDR1 KGHSH and CDR2 LQKENI. The CDR3 extends over 14 amino acids. Trimming removed 5 bases from V and 6 bases from J, with 16 bases in between. The CDR3 DNA reads TGTGCCAGCTCAGGTCTCGGCGCCTTAGATGGCTACACCTTC. It encodes CASSGLGALDGYTF.

This clonotype was detected many times. The chain employs TRBV2 and TRBJ2-2, with D tentatively TRBD1 (6 bases). Germline CDR1 and CDR2: SNHLY and FYNNEI. V lost 0 bases, J lost 2 bases, and 13 bases lay in between. The CDR3 totals 17 residues. CDR3 coding DNA: TGTGCCAGCAGTGAAGCGTTGGGCAGGGGTAACACCGGGGAGCTGTTTTTT. It codes for CASSEALGRGNTGELFF.

Judged by abundance, this clonotype is medium-sized. The chain carries TRBV4-1 and TRBJ1-1; no clear D. Trimming took 0 bases from V and 2 from J, leaving 10 bases between them. The germline V gene has CDR1 MGHRA and CDR2 YSYEKL. CDR3 size: 15 residues. As DNA, the CDR3 is TGCGCCAGCAGCCAAGAAGCAGGAGCCAACACTGAAGCTTTCTTT. The encoded protein is CASSQEAGANTEAFF.

This clonotype has more than one count but fewer than ten. V and J are TRBV18 and TRBJ2-7; D gene unclear. The CDR3 consists of 14 residues. CDR1 is KGHSH, CDR2 LQKENI, per germline. V was clipped by 8 bases and J by 2 bases, with 16 bases between them. CDR3 region: CASLSDKVPYEQYF. The CDR3 coding sequence is TGTGCCAGCCTATCAGACAAGGTCCCCTACGAGCAGTACTTC.

This clonotype was seen only a few times. The gene calls are TRBV7-2 and TRBJ1-2; D gene uncertain. This CDR3 region has 13 residues. Trimming shortened V by 0 bases and J by 4 bases, and 6 bases separated the two germline ends. The germline CDR1 and CDR2 sequences are SGHTA and FQGNSA. In nucleotides, the CDR3 is TGTGCCAGCAGCTTAGCGGCTGCCTATGGCTACACCTTC. The encoded protein is CASSLAAAYGYTF. The full variable domain, rest sourced from reference TRBV7-2 and TRBJ1-2, is GAGVSQSPSNKVTEKGKDVELRCDPISGHTALYWYRQSLGQGLEFLIYFQGNSAPDKSGLPSDRFSAERTGGSVSTLTIQRTQQEDSAVYLCASSLAAAYGYTFGSGTRLTVV.

This clonotype was observed many times. The gene calls are TRBV10-1 and TRBJ2-7; 9 bases are shared with TRBD1. After removal of 2 bases from V and 7 bases from J, the junction contained 6 bases not matched to a gene. CDR3 length: 14 amino acids. Germline V CDR1 and CDR2: WNHNN, SYGVQD (reference sequence). The CDR3 DNA follows: TGCGCCAGCAGTGAGCCTGGACAGGGGAGAGAGCAGTACTTC. The encoded protein is CASSEPGQGREQYF.

There are many counts of this clonotype. V gene TRBV7-3 combines with J gene TRBJ1-1; TRBD1 agrees at 7 bases. Germline CDR1 reads SGHTA; CDR2 reads FQGTGA. V gave up 4 bases and J gave up 2 bases; unmatched junction bases: 4. This CDR3 region has 14 residues. CDR3 nucleotides: TGTGCCAGCAGCTCGACAGGGACCAACACTGAAGCTTTCTTT. Amino acids: CASSSTGTNTEAFF.

This clonotype has ten or more counts. The chain employs TRBV2 and TRBJ2-5; D might be TRBD1 or TRBD2, each matching 5 bases. Germline loops: CDR1 SNHLY, CDR2 FYNNEI. This CDR3 comprises 14 residues. Trimming pared 3 bases from V and 4 bases from J, leaving 12 bases between. The CDR3 region is CASSDGGIAETQYF. The CDR3 DNA sequence: TGTGCCAGCAGTGATGGGGGTATAGCAGAGACCCAGTACTTC.

The V call is TRBV19, the J call TRBJ2-1, with D possibly being TRBD2 (6 bases). Trimming cost V 0 bases and J 3 bases, with 9 bases left between them. This CDR3 is built from 15 residues. Germline V gene lookup returns CDR1 LNHDA and CDR2 SQIVND (reference sequence). CDR3: CASSIEGLRYNEQFF. As DNA, the CDR3 is TGTGCCAGTAGTATAGAGGGACTGCGCTACAATGAGCAGTTCTTC.

This clonotype was counted at least ten times. The V call is TRBV6-6, the J call TRBJ1-6; no clear D. This CDR3 spans 13 amino acids. V was cut by 5 bases and J by 9 bases, with 11 bases left in between. Per the germline V gene, CDR1 is MNHNY and CDR2 is SVGAGI (reference sequence). Here the CDR3 reads CASSQTPFSPLHF. The CDR3 DNA follows: TGTGCCAGCAGTCAGACACCATTTTCACCCCTCCACTTT.

This sequence joins TRBV11-3 and TRBJ2-7, with TRBD2 as a possible D gene (7 bases). The CDR3 extends over 18 amino acids. V was pared by 0 bases and J by 0 bases, with 18 bases between. Per germline, CDR1 SGHNT and CDR2 YENEEA. CDR3 in DNA: TGTGCCAGCAGCTTAGAAGGGGGTAGCGGGCCCAGCTCCTACGAGCAGTACTTC. It specifies CASSLEGGSGPSSYEQYF.